This T cell receptor beta chain is from a study of blood T cell repertoires in COVID-19. Study-wide context: In each case, the material was cDNA or gDNA derived from T cells, B-cell-depleted T cells, or PBMCs.

Germline V gives CDR1 MNHEY, CDR2 SVGAGI. The length of the CDR3 is 14 residues. The ends lost 6 bases at V and 7 bases at J; junction bases unmatched: 6. Produced via immunoSEQ multiplex PCR; TCRdb's table is partial and in-frame only. The table includes about 47,000 clones, around 83% detected once. Sequencing used peripheral blood. V and J are TRBV6-5 and TRBJ1-4, with 9 positions matching TRBD1. The sequence came from a man aged 60-69 years with active COVID-19. The CDR3 reads CASSRRTGVEKLFF. The CDR3 DNA is TGTGCCAGCAGCCGAAGGACAGGGGTTGAAAAACTGTTTTTT.